The sample holds one count of the clone carrying this T cell receptor (beta chain). The antigen remains unidentified. The CDR3 sequence is 13 residues long. V gave up 10 bases and J gave up 1 base, with 12 bases separating them. In chemo-refractory metastatic non-small-cell lung cancer, patients got ipilimumab CTLA-4 blockade together with focal radiation. This entry is derived from a study of radiotherapy plus CTLA-4 blockade in lung cancer. Overall study context: Objective responses arose in roughly 20% of patients, and 25% to 40% experienced disease control. Findings and caveats of the study: Early clone dynamics of blood T cells, plus interferon-beta, reportedly predicted response best. Expansion of tumor-derived TCR clones was observed in blood after radiotherapy plus ipilimumab.

Data came from immunoSEQ multiplex PCR; TCRdb stores just in-frame clones and leaves some out. The sample includes about 51,000 clones, about 77% of them seen just once. The clonotype originates from a human donor with non-small cell lung cancer whose response to radiotherapy plus ipilimumab could not be evaluated. The genes are TRBV6-7 and TRBJ2-3; TRBD2 might be the D (6 bases). TRBV6-7 is noted as an ORF with a role that remains uncertain. The sample consisted of peripheral blood, taken from a patient treated with radiotherapy plus ipilimumab. The CDR3 sequence is CATGGIGTDTQYF. The CDR3 DNA is TGTGCCACCGGGGGAATTGGCACAGATACGCAGTATTTT.